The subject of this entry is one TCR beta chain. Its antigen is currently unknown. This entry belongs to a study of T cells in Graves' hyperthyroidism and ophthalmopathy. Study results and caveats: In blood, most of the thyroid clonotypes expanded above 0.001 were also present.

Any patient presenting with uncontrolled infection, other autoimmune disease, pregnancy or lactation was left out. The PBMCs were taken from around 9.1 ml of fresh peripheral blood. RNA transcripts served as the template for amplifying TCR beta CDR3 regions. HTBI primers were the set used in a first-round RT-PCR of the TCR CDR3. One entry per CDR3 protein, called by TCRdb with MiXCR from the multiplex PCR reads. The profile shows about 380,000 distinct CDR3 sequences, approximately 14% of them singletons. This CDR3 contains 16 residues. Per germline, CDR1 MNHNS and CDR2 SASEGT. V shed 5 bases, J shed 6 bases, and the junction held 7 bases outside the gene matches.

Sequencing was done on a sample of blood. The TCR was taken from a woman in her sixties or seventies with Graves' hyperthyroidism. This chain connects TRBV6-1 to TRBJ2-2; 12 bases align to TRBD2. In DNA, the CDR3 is TGTGCCAGCAGTCGCATGGGGACTAGCGGGTCCGGGGAGCTGTTTTTT. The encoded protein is CASSRMGTSGSGELFF.